The 27 T cell receptor beta chains listed next were all sequenced from one sample in a study of beta chain features in type 1 diabetes. Study-level findings and limits: In every one of the four CD4+ subsets, TCRB CDR3s were moderately but significantly shorter in Type 1 diabetes patients.

For these TCRs, the target antigens are not known. Reverse transcribing all isolated RNA meant expressed TCRB transcripts were sequenced. Clones were sequenced by immunoSEQ multiplex PCR, and TCRdb holds only the in-frame ones, with some missing. The table records 310,000 or so clones, 9.3% of them present only once. Material for sequencing was central memory CD4+ T cells from blood. All receptors come from a man aged 25 to 40 with type 1 diabetes.

This chain's CDR3 is CASSLTDNEAFF. The CDR3 nucleotides read TGTGCCAGCAGCTTAACCGACAATGAAGCTTTCTTT. The genes are TRBV7-8 and TRBJ1-1; D uncertain. The CDR3 extends over 12 amino acids. Germline values: CDR1 SGHVS, CDR2 FQNEAQ. V was trimmed by 2 bases and J by 7 bases, leaving 8 bases between them.

This chain links TRBV11-2 with TRBJ2-1; tentative D call: TRBD1 (5 bases). Trimming pared 0 bases from V and 8 bases from J, leaving 20 bases between. The CDR3 spans 17 residues. Germline V gene sequence: CDR1 SGHAT, CDR2 FQNNGV. The CDR3 DNA is TGTGCCAGCAGCTTAGAGTTCGGCGGCTTAGGGGTCCATGAGCAGTTCTTC. The encoded protein is CASSLEFGGLGVHEQFF.

The chain recombines TRBV14 with TRBJ1-1, with no clear D. With 5 bases removed from V and 2 bases from J, the gap between germline ends came to 6 bases. The CDR3 sequence is 12 residues long. The germline V gene has CDR1 SGHDN and CDR2 FVKESK. The CDR3 reads CASSYSNTEAFF. CDR3 sequence (DNA): TGTGCCAGCAGCTACAGTAACACTGAAGCTTTCTTT.

This clone was recorded a few times. The chain has TRBV7-9 and TRBJ2-3; D remains unclear. The CDR3 loop spans 15 amino acids. Per germline, CDR1 SEHNR and CDR2 FQNEAQ (reference sequence). The V end lost 5 bases, the J end lost 2 bases, and 14 bases lay between the germline ends. In nucleotides, the CDR3 is TGTGCCAGCAGCCCTATGCCAGCGCTCACAGATACGCAGTATTTT. This sequence encodes CASSPMPALTDTQYF.

This clone was seen a handful of times. The V gene is TRBV4-3, the J gene TRBJ2-1; D may be TRBD1 (6 bases). Germline V gene lookup returns CDR1 LGHNA and CDR2 YSLEER. Trimming removed 2 bases at V and 1 base at J, with 9 bases between. This CDR3 is built from 15 residues. The CDR3 DNA follows: TGCGCCAGCAGCCAAAGTAGGGGGTCCTACAATGAGCAGTTCTTC. This gives the protein CASSQSRGSYNEQFF.

The rearrangement links TRBV5-1 to TRBJ2-5; no clear D gene. The J call is uncertain, as TRBJ2-7 better fits the DNA end. Germline CDR1 SGHRS, CDR2 YFSETQ. This CDR3 comprises 11 residues. The CDR3 sequence is CASSPLNEQYF. The CDR3 DNA sequence: TGCGCCAGCAGCCCCTTGAACGAGCAGTACTTC.

The genes are TRBV30 and TRBJ2-2, with TRBD2 as a possible D gene (6 bases). From germline, CDR1 is GTSNPN and CDR2 SVGIG (reference sequence). The CDR3 contains 14 residues. V lost 3 bases and J 3 bases, leaving 11 bases between the germline ends. The CDR3 spells CAWRRDFYTGELFF. The CDR3 DNA reads as TGTGCCTGGAGGCGGGACTTCTACACCGGGGAGCTGTTTTTT. Full variable domain (missing parts from reference TRBV30 and TRBJ2-2): SQTIHQWPATLVQPVGSPLSLECTVEGTSNPNLYWYRQAAGRGLQLLFYSVGIGQISSEVPQNLSASRPQDRQFILSSKKLLLSDSGFYLCAWRRDFYTGELFFGEGSRLTVL.

The chain joins TRBV14 to TRBJ1-1; D is perhaps TRBD1 (5 bases). Trimming left V 4 bases short and J 4 bases short, with 13 bases between. In germline, CDR1 is SGHDN, CDR2 FVKESK. This CDR3 has 14 residues. The CDR3 coding sequence is TGTGCCAGCAGCCGATCAGGGCACGGCACTGAAGCTTTCTTT. As protein: CASSRSGHGTEAFF.

This clone has a handful of counts. This chain connects TRBV9 to TRBJ2-5; 7 nucleotides agree with TRBD1. V lost 2 bases to trimming and J lost 4 bases; unmatched junction nucleotides: 5. Germline V lookup: CDR1 SGDLS, CDR2 YYNGEE. The CDR3 length is 14 residues. The CDR3 protein is CASSVQGVGETQYF. DNA for the CDR3: TGTGCCAGCAGCGTCCAGGGGGTCGGAGAGACCCAGTACTTC.

In this sample, this clone turned up a few times. The chain employs TRBV7-2 and TRBJ1-6; perhaps TRBD1 as D (5 bases). CDR3 length: 14 amino acids. Germline CDR1 reads SGHTA; CDR2 reads FQGNSA. V was cut by 1 base and J by 7 bases, with 8 bases left in between. This CDR3 reads CASSLGTQNSPLHF. The CDR3 nucleotides are TGTGCCAGCAGCTTAGGGACACAGAATTCACCCCTCCACTTT.

This clone came up a few times. The chain recombines TRBV5-1 with TRBJ2-7, with 9 bases fitting TRBD1. The CDR3 has 15 residues. The germline CDR1 and CDR2 sequences are SGHRS and YFSETQ. Trimming took 4 bases from V and 3 from J; bases not matched to a gene: 8. CDR3 nucleotides: TGCGCCAGCAGCCGTTGGACAGGGGCGAGCTACGAGCAGTACTTC. Translated, it gives CASSRWTGASYEQYF.

This clone was observed a handful of times. The chain joins TRBV30 to TRBJ1-2, with a tentative D call TRBD1 (5 bases). The germline V gene encodes CDR1 GTSNPN and CDR2 SVGIG (reference sequence). This CDR3 has 13 residues. V lost 0 bases and J lost 6, with 11 bases in between. The CDR3 region is CAWSVRIGDGYTF. The CDR3 DNA follows: TGTGCCTGGAGTGTACGAATAGGGGATGGCTACACCTTC.

The table lists this clone with many counts. The chain joins TRBV10-3 to TRBJ2-3, with 8 bases lining up with TRBD1. This CDR3 has 14 amino acids. Losses at the gene ends were 5 bases for V and 4 bases for J; bases not matched to a gene: 5. The germline CDR1 and CDR2 sequences are ENHRY and SYGVKD. CDR3 bases: TGTGCCATCAGTATGGACAGGGACTCAGATACGCAGTATTTT. This translates into CAISMDRDSDTQYF.

Notes on this clone: One end of the junction is discordant with germline, which a read error may explain. This sequence joins TRBV2 and TRBJ2-7; D may be TRBD2 (6 bases). Per germline, CDR1 SNHLY and CDR2 FYNNEI. The CDR3 sequence is 14 residues long. CDR3 DNA sequence: TGTGCCAGCAGGGAAGGTGGAGGGACCTACGAGCAGTACTTC. This gives the protein CASREGGGTYEQYF.

Only a few counts were recorded for this clone. This chain connects TRBV10-3 to TRBJ2-5, with TRBD2 as a possible D gene (6 bases). V was pared by 5 bases and J by 0 bases, with 10 bases between. The germline gives CDR1 ENHRY, CDR2 SYGVKD. The CDR3 contains 14 residues. CDR3 loop: CAISPGGYQETQYF. CDR3 DNA: TGTGCCATCAGTCCTGGGGGGTACCAAGAGACCCAGTACTTC.

The V call is TRBV7-2, the J call TRBJ2-3; D gene ambiguous. CDR3 length: 15 residues. Trimming cost V 1 base and J 5 bases, with 13 bases left between them. Germline loops: CDR1 SGHTA, CDR2 FQGNSA. The CDR3: CASSLVYSPGDTQYF. CDR3 coding DNA: TGTGCCAGCAGCTTAGTTTATAGCCCGGGAGATACGCAGTATTTT. Based on the CDR3 plus reference TRBV7-2 and TRBJ2-3, the full variable domain is GAGVSQSPSNKVTEKGKDVELRCDPISGHTALYWYRQSLGQGLEFLIYFQGNSAPDKSGLPSDRFSAERTGGSVSTLTIQRTQQEDSAVYLCASSLVYSPGDTQYFGPGTRLTVL.

This clone was counted only a few times. This same CDR3 is encoded by further DNA sequences in the sample. The rearrangement uses TRBV6-5 and TRBJ2-7; 7 positions match TRBD1. With V trimmed by 0 bases and J by 2 bases, 4 bases remained unmatched. Germline-derived CDR1 and CDR2 are MNHEY and SVGAGI. The CDR3 contains 15 residues. The CDR3 protein is CASSYSHRGTYEQYF. Written as DNA, the CDR3 is TGTGCCAGCAGTTACTCACACAGGGGTACCTACGAGCAGTACTTC.

This clone was counted only a few times. V usage is TRBV7-2 and J usage is TRBJ1-4; D is undetermined. CDR3 length equals 15 residues. V gave up 2 bases and J gave up 4 bases, with 11 bases separating them. Germline V lookup: CDR1 SGHTA, CDR2 FQGNSA. CDR3 amino acids: CASSLFTGLNEKLFF. CDR3 bases: TGTGCCAGCAGCTTATTCACCGGCCTTAATGAAAAACTGTTTTTT.

The gene calls are TRBV9 and TRBJ1-3; no reliable D call. Trimming left V 2 bases short and J 0 bases short, with 12 bases between. CDR1 is SGDLS, CDR2 YYNGEE, per germline. CDR3 length equals 16 residues. Here the CDR3 DNA reads TGTGCCAGCAGCGTCCGTCAGGACCCCTCTGGAAACACCATATATTTT. Protein product: CASSVRQDPSGNTIYF. Complete variable domain (other parts from reference TRBV9 and TRBJ1-3): DSGVTQTPKHLITATGQRVTLRCSPRSGDLSVYWYQQSLDQGLQFLIQYYNGEERAKGNILERFSAQQFPDLHSELNLSSLELGDSALYFCASSVRQDPSGNTIYFGEGSWLTVV.

V and J are TRBV19 and TRBJ1-5; D remains ambiguous. Trimming took off 9 bases at V and 2 bases at J, with 14 bases between the two ends. CDR1 and CDR2 from the germline V gene are LNHDA and SQIVND (reference sequence). This CDR3 region has 14 residues. CDR3 nucleotide sequence: TGTGCCAGCTCACTACCGACGGGCAATCAGCCCCAGCATTTT. As protein: CASSLPTGNQPQHF.

This chain uses TRBV28 with TRBJ1-5; TRBD1 might be the D (6 bases). CDR3 size: 14 residues. With 3 bases removed from V and 3 bases from J, the gap between germline ends came to 9 bases. Germline V gene sequence: CDR1 MDHEN, CDR2 SYDVKM. In nucleotides, the CDR3 is TGTGCCAGCAGTTTGCAGGGGCTCAATCAGCCCCAGCATTTT. Translated, it gives CASSLQGLNQPQHF.

The chain couples TRBV7-9 to TRBJ2-5; D is undetermined. The DNA end favors TRBJ2-7, so the J call may be wrong. Germline assignment: CDR1 SEHNR and CDR2 FQNEAQ (reference sequence). The CDR3 length is 13 residues. CDR3 coding DNA: TGTGCCAGCAGTTTTAACCCAATGGACGAGCAGTACTTC. It translates to CASSFNPMDEQYF.

The sample holds a few counts of this clone. The chain carries TRBV7-9 and TRBJ2-1; TRBD2 matches at 9 bases. J was trimmed by 9 bases and V by 2 bases; bases with no gene match: 5. The CDR3 is 14 residues long. Germline CDR1 reads SEHNR; CDR2 reads FQNEAQ (reference sequence). This CDR3 reads CASSLPAGGFEQFF. The DNA of the CDR3 is TGTGCCAGCAGCTTACCAGCGGGGGGCTTTGAGCAGTTCTTC.

The chain has TRBV19 and TRBJ2-1, with D possibly TRBD2 on 6 matching bases. The CDR3 covers 15 residues. V was pared by 9 bases and J by 10 bases, with 25 bases between. Looked up from germline, CDR1 is LNHDA and CDR2 is SQIVND (reference sequence). The CDR3 spells CASLDVGRPGEEQFF. The CDR3 coding sequence is TGTGCCAGCCTCGACGTGGGCCGGCCGGGGGAGGAGCAGTTCTTC. Looking up the rest from reference TRBV19 and TRBJ2-1 gives the full variable domain: DGGITQSPKYLFRKEGQNVTLSCEQNLNHDAMYWYRQDPGQGLRLIYYSQIVNDFQKGDIAEGYSVSREKKESFPLTVTSAQKNPTAFYLCASLDVGRPGEEQFFGPGTRLTVL.

This clone has only a few counts. The chain joins TRBV6-5 to TRBJ1-3, with D unclear. Deletions cut 2 bases from V and 0 bases from J, with 8 bases between. The CDR3 covers 15 residues. CDR1 is MNHEY, CDR2 SVGAGI, per germline. The CDR3 protein is CASSYNRNSGNTIYF. The CDR3 DNA follows: TGTGCCAGCAGTTACAACAGAAACTCTGGAAACACCATATATTTT.

This sequence joins TRBV5-1 and TRBJ1-2; D gene ambiguous. The CDR3 has 13 residues. Germline CDR1 is SGHRS and CDR2 is YFSETQ. V was cut by 0 bases and J by 4 bases, with 7 bases left in between. Here the CDR3 DNA reads TGCGCCAGCAGCTTGGACGGACGCTATGGCTACACCTTC. Protein sequence: CASSLDGRYGYTF.

This clone appeared a few times. The genes are TRBV6-5 and TRBJ2-7; maybe TRBD1 (6 bases). V was pared by 4 bases and J by 3 bases, with 16 bases between. The CDR3 extends over 15 amino acids. From germline, CDR1 is MNHEY and CDR2 SVGAGI. Written as DNA, the CDR3 is TGTGCCAGCAGTTTAGAGGTAGGGGGAAACTACGAGCAGTACTTC. It encodes CASSLEVGGNYEQYF.